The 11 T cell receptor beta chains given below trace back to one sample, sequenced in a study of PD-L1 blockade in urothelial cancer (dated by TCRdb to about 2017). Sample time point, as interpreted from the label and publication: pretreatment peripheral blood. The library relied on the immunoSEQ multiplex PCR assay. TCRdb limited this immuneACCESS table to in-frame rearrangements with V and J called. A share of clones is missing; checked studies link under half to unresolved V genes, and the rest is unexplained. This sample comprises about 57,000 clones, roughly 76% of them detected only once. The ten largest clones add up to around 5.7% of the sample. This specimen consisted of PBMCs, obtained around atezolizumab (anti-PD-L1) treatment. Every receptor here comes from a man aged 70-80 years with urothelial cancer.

CDR3 region: CASSLLYREGGTEAFF. The CDR3 coding sequence is TGTGCCAGCAGCTTACTTTACAGGGAGGGAGGCACTGAAGCTTTCTTT. The V call is TRBV7-8, the J call TRBJ1-1; tentatively, D is TRBD1 (6 bases). The germline CDR1 and CDR2 sequences are SGHVS and FQNEAQ. The CDR3 is 16 amino acids. V was trimmed by 2 bases and J by 4 bases, leaving 17 bases between them.

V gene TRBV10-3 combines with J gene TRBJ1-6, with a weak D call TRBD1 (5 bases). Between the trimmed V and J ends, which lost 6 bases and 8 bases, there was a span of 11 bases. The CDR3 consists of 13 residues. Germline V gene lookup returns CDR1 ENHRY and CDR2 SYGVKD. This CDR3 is CAIRTGLDSPLHF. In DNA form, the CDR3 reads TGTGCCATCAGAACGGGACTGGATTCACCCCTCCACTTT.

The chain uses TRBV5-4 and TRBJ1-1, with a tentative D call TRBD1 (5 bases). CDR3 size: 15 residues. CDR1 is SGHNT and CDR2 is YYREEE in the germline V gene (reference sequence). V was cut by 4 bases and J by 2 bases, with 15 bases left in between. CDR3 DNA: TGTGCCAGCAGCGCGGGGTCGGGGGAAAACACTGAAGCTTTCTTT. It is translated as CASSAGSGENTEAFF.

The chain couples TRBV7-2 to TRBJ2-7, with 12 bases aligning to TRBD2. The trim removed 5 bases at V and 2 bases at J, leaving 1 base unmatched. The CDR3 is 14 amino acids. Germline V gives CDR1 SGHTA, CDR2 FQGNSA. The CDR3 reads CASSRLAGAYEQYF. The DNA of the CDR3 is TGTGCCAGCAGCCGACTAGCGGGAGCCTACGAGCAGTACTTC.

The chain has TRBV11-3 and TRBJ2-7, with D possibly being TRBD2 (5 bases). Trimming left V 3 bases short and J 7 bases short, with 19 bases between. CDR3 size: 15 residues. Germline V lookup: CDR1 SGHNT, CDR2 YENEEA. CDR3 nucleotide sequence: TGTGCCAGCAGCTTCGGTTGGATTGGCGGCGGGGAGCAGTACTTC. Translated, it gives CASSFGWIGGGEQYF.

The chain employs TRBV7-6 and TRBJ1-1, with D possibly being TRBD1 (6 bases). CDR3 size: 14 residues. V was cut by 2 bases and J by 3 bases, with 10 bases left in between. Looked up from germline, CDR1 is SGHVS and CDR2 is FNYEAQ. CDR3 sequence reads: CASSLSGGYTEAFF. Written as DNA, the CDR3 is TGTGCCAGCAGCTTATCGGGGGGCTACACTGAAGCTTTCTTT. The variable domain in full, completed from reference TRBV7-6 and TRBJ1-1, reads GAGVSQSPRYKVTKRGQDVALRCDPISGHVSLYWYRQALGQGPEFLTYFNYEAQQDKSGLPNDRFSAERPEGSISTLTIQRTEQRDSAMYRCASSLSGGYTEAFFGQGTRLTVV.

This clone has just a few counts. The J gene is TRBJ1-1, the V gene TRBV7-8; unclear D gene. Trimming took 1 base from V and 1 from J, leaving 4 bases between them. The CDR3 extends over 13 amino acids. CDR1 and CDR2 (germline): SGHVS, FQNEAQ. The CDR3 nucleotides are TGTGCCAGCAGCTTAGGACAGAACACTGAAGCTTTCTTT. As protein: CASSLGQNTEAFF.

The CDR3, as DNA: TGCGCCAGCAGCTTTGAGGGGGCTAACTATGGCTACACCTTC. Residues: CASSFEGANYGYTF. The J gene is TRBJ1-2, the V gene TRBV5-1; D might be TRBD1 (6 bases). There are 14 residues in the CDR3. Germline CDR1 SGHRS, CDR2 YFSETQ. Trimming cost V 2 bases and J 0 bases, with 8 bases left between them.

The CDR3 sequence: CAIREGLASAEAFF. The CDR3 bases are TGTGCCATCAGGGAGGGTCTCGCTTCAGCTGAAGCTTTCTTT. The V gene is TRBV10-3, the J gene TRBJ1-1; D unresolved. The CDR3 runs 14 residues. Trimming took 6 bases from V and 6 from J, leaving 17 bases between them. Germline values: CDR1 ENHRY, CDR2 SYGVKD.

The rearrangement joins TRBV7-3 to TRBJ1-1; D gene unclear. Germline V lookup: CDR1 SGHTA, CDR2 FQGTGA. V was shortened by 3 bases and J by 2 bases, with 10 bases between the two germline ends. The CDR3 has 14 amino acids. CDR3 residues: CASSFGEPNTEAFF. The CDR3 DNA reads TGTGCCAGCAGCTTTGGAGAGCCCAACACTGAAGCTTTCTTT.

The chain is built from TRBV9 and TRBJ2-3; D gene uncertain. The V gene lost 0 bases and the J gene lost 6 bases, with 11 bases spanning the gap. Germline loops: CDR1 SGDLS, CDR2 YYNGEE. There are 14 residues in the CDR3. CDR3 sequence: CASSVEAPADTQYF. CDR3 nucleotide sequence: TGTGCCAGCAGCGTAGAGGCGCCAGCGGATACGCAGTATTTT.